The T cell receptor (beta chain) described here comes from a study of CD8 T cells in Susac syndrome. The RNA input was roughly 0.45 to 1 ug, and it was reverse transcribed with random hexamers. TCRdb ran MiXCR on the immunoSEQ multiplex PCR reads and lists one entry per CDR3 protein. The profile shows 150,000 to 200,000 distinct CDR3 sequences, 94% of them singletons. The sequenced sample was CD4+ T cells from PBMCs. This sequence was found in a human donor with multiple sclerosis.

The CDR3 sequence is CAWGSLIAKNIQYF. CDR3 nucleotide sequence: TGTGCCTGGGGGAGTCTAATAGCCAAAAACATTCAGTACTTC. The chain employs TRBV30 and TRBJ2-4, with a tentative D call TRBD2 (5 bases). Germline V gives CDR1 GTSNPN, CDR2 SVGIG (reference sequence). The CDR3 runs 14 residues. V was trimmed by 5 bases and J by 0 bases, leaving 11 bases between them.